Shown below are 3 T cell receptor beta chains from a single sample sequenced in a study of cytomegalovirus exposure and HLA in healthy donors (dated by TCRdb to 2016 to 2017). The library was generated by the immunoSEQ multiplex PCR assay. For the multiplex PCR, a mixture combining 60 forward primers for TCR Vbeta segments and 13 reverse primers for TCR Jbeta segments was used. TCRdb retrieved this table from immuneACCESS and kept in-frame rearrangements only. Not all clones are present; in checked studies, unresolved V genes account for under half, and no reason is known for the remainder. This sample is represented by under 150,000 clones; roughly 79% of them were singletons. Together, the top ten hold around 1.5% of the sample. Sequencing was carried out using PBMCs. All receptors derive from a young woman in good health and CMV-seronegative.

The chain employs TRBV30 and TRBJ1-1; D gene unclear. CDR1 and CDR2 (germline): GTSNPN, SVGIG (reference sequence). The CDR3 totals 13 residues. V was trimmed by 5 bases and J by 1 base, leaving 11 bases between them. DNA of the CDR3: TGTGCCTGGGACAAGCTGGGGAACACTGAAGCTTTCTTT. Amino acid sequence: CAWDKLGNTEAFF.

This chain joins TRBV7-9 and TRBJ2-5; D perhaps matches TRBD2 (6 bases). The germline V gene has CDR1 SEHNR and CDR2 FQNEAQ (reference sequence). The CDR3 runs 16 residues. The V end lost 2 bases, the J end lost 1 base, and 14 bases lay between the germline ends. DNA for the CDR3: TGTGCCAGCAGCTTAACCCCCAGGGACTCCCAAGAGACCCAGTACTTC. Its protein is CASSLTPRDSQETQYF.

CDR3 amino acids: CASSPEGHNNSPLHF. CDR3 coding DNA: TGTGCCAGCAGTCCTGAAGGACATAATAATTCACCCCTCCACTTT. The chain couples TRBV6-5 to TRBJ1-6, with D possibly being TRBD1 (5 bases). The CDR3 loop spans 15 amino acids. CDR1 and CDR2 (germline): MNHEY, SVGAGI. With 5 bases removed from V and 5 bases from J, the gap between germline ends came to 13 bases.